This is a list of T cell receptor beta chains from one sample in a study of blood T cell repertoires in COVID-19. Using immunoSEQ multiplex PCR, the repertoire was profiled, and TCRdb retains in-frame clones only, with some absent. The table includes 200,000 to 250,000 clones, 75% to 90% detected once. Source material: peripheral blood. These receptors all stem from a man younger than 45 with COVID-19, enrolled during active disease. Both conserved end residues are part of each CDR3. Each record gives: CDR3 length, V gene, J gene, clone size, D gene, CDR3 DNA, CDR3 protein. A D gene is named only where the DNA matches it firmly. A clone size is listed for some rows: how often the clone was seen (once, few, many), or a class if it is expanded.

cdr3_length: 14
v_call: TRBV5-1
j_call: TRBJ1-2
clone_size: NA
d_call: TRBD1
cdr3_nt: TGCGCCAGCAGCTCCGGACAGGGCAACTATGGCTACACCTTC
cdr3_aa: CASSSGQGNYGYTF

cdr3_length: 15
v_call: TRBV5-1
j_call: TRBJ2-6
clone_size: NA
d_call: NA
cdr3_nt: TGCGCCAGCATCGCAGGGAACTCTGGGGCCAACGTCCTGACTTTC
cdr3_aa: CASIAGNSGANVLTF

cdr3_length: 16
v_call: TRBV27
j_call: TRBJ1-2
clone_size: once
d_call: TRBD1
cdr3_nt: TGTGCCAGCAGTTTTTCCACAGGGGATATCTTTTATGGCTACACCTTC
cdr3_aa: CASSFSTGDIFYGYTF

cdr3_length: 13
v_call: TRBV9
j_call: TRBJ1-1
clone_size: NA
d_call: TRBD1
cdr3_nt: TGTGCCAGCAGCAGCCTCGGGACAGCTGAAGCTTTCTTT
cdr3_aa: CASSSLGTAEAFF

cdr3_length: 14
v_call: TRBV4-3
j_call: TRBJ1-2
clone_size: NA
d_call: NA
cdr3_nt: TGCGCCAGCAGCCTCCTTGGGGGGAACTATGGCTACACCTTC
cdr3_aa: CASSLLGGNYGYTF

cdr3_length: 14
v_call: TRBV7-9
j_call: TRBJ1-2
clone_size: NA
d_call: NA
cdr3_nt: TGTGCCAGCAGCTTCCCTGGGGGGGGCGAAGGCTACACCTTC
cdr3_aa: CASSFPGGGEGYTF

cdr3_length: 17
v_call: TRBV5-1
j_call: TRBJ2-7
clone_size: few
d_call: NA
cdr3_nt: TGCGCCAGCAGCTTGGATCCTCCGGGGATCCTCTCCTACGAGCAGTACTTC
cdr3_aa: CASSLDPPGILSYEQYF

cdr3_length: 15
v_call: TRBV9
j_call: TRBJ1-2
clone_size: few
d_call: NA
cdr3_nt: TGTGCCAGCAGCGCAACAGACCAGGGGTGGGGTGGCTACACCTTC
cdr3_aa: CASSATDQGWGGYTF

cdr3_length: 13
v_call: TRBV7-3
j_call: TRBJ2-7
clone_size: NA
d_call: NA
cdr3_nt: TGTGCCAGCAGCTTAACGCAAAGGGGCGAGCAGTACTTC
cdr3_aa: CASSLTQRGEQYF

cdr3_length: 16
v_call: TRBV24-1
j_call: TRBJ2-1
clone_size: once
d_call: TRBD2
cdr3_nt: TGTGCCACCAGTGTTTCGGGGAGCGGGATGAACAATGAGCAGTTCTTC
cdr3_aa: CATSVSGSGMNNEQFF

cdr3_length: 22
v_call: TRBV6-8
j_call: TRBJ1-3
clone_size: once
d_call: NA
cdr3_nt: TGTGCCAGCAGTGGGTTTTGGCAGGGTGTGGATCGGCTTGGTCGGCTTGGAAACACCATATATTTT
cdr3_aa: CASSGFWQGVDRLGRLGNTIYF